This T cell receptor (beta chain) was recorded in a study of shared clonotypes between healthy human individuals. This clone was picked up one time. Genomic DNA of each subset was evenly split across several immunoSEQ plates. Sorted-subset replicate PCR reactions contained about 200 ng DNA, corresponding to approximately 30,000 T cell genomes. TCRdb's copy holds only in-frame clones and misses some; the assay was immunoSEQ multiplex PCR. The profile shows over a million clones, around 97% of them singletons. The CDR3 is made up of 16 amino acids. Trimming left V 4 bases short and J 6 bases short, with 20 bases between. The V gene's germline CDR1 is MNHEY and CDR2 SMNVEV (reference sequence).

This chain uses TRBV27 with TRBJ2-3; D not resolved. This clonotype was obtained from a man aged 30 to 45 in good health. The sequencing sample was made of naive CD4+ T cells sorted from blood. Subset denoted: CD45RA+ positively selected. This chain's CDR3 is CASSSTPGLRRDTQYF. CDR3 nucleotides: TGTGCCAGCAGTTCGACGCCGGGCCTCCGCCGGGATACGCAGTATTTT.